This is a list of T cell receptor beta chains from one sample in a study of blood T cell repertoires in COVID-19. TCRdb's table, derived via immunoSEQ multiplex PCR, lists solely in-frame clones and lacks some. The data show 130,000 to 150,000 clones, 75% to 90% seen once. The material sequenced was peripheral blood. These receptors came from a woman aged 50 to 60 with acute or convalescent COVID-19. The conserved cysteine and the conserved F or W are not part of the CDR3 here. Fields, in order: J gene, V gene, D gene, CDR3 protein. D genes are given only for firm matches.

j_gene: TRBJ2-7; v_gene: TRBV6-5; d_gene: TRBD1; CDR3aa: ASSNEDRVYEQY
j_gene: TRBJ1-2; v_gene: TRBV29-1; d_gene: .; CDR3aa: SVEGSVTRGFYGYT
j_gene: TRBJ1-1; v_gene: TRBV18; d_gene: .; CDR3aa: ASSQRSRAGNTEAF
j_gene: TRBJ2-1; v_gene: TRBV11-2; d_gene: TRBD2; CDR3aa: ASSFRASGGSGREQF
j_gene: TRBJ2-6; v_gene: TRBV19; d_gene: .; CDR3aa: ASSAGLSGANVLT
j_gene: TRBJ1-4; v_gene: TRBV4-1; d_gene: TRBD1; CDR3aa: ASSQGDREKLF
j_gene: TRBJ1-1; v_gene: TRBV30; d_gene: TRBD1; CDR3aa: AWKKDRGGTEAF
j_gene: TRBJ1-3; v_gene: TRBV5-7; d_gene: TRBD1; CDR3aa: ASSFRDRGFGNTIY
j_gene: TRBJ2-6; v_gene: TRBV15; d_gene: .; CDR3aa: ATSQRSGANVLT
j_gene: TRBJ1-4; v_gene: TRBV3-1/TRBV3-2; d_gene: .; CDR3aa: ASSQDLQGEKLF
j_gene: TRBJ2-1; v_gene: TRBV15; d_gene: TRBD2; CDR3aa: ATSRDGTSGYNEQF
j_gene: TRBJ2-1; v_gene: TRBV6-1; d_gene: TRBD2; CDR3aa: ASSGGGSGSDNEQF
j_gene: TRBJ1-2; v_gene: TRBV27; d_gene: TRBD1; CDR3aa: ASSLYGERGLSYGYT
j_gene: TRBJ1-2; v_gene: TRBV6-6; d_gene: TRBD1; CDR3aa: ASSYPGQGEGYGYT
j_gene: TRBJ1-5; v_gene: TRBV28; d_gene: .; CDR3aa: ASILSRVGQPQH